This T cell receptor beta chain was recovered during a study of shared clonotypes between healthy human individuals. Clones were sequenced by immunoSEQ multiplex PCR, and TCRdb holds only the in-frame ones, with some missing. The table records roughly 300,000 clones, about nine tenths of them present only once. The sample consisted of memory CD8+ T cells sorted from blood. Stated subset: CD45RO+ cells pooled with CCR7-negative TemRA cells. The receptor's source is a man aged 18 to 35 in good health.

The CDR3 coding sequence is TGCGCCAGCAGCCAAGCGGACCTACCTTCCTACGAGCAGTACTTC. Protein: CASSQADLPSYEQYF. The V gene is TRBV4-1, the J gene TRBJ2-7, with D unclear. The ends were cut back, 1 base at V and 1 base at J, with 11 bases in the middle. CDR1 and CDR2 (germline): MGHRA, YSYEKL. This CDR3 comprises 15 residues.